This record concerns one TCR beta chain sequence. The data were obtained in a study of blood T cell repertoires in COVID-19. Study overall: COVID-19 samples from acute and convalescent phases originated in the United States, Italy and Spain.

Sequenced by immunoSEQ multiplex PCR; TCRdb stores in-frame clones only, minus some. The table records 60,000 to 80,000 clones, approximately 85% of them present only once. Germline V gene sequence: CDR1 PRHDT, CDR2 FYEKMQ (reference sequence). Trimming shortened V by 5 bases and J by 1 base, and 11 bases separated the two germline ends. This CDR3 spans 14 amino acids. The source material was peripheral blood. The chain links TRBV13 to TRBJ1-1, with D possibly TRBD1 on 5 matching bases. This TCR derives from a man aged 45 to 65 with acute or convalescent COVID-19. The CDR3 reads CASSTRVRNTEAFF. In nucleotides, the CDR3 is TGTGCCAGCAGCACCAGGGTGAGGAACACTGAAGCTTTCTTT.